This T cell receptor (beta chain) was documented in a study of CD8 T cells in ankylosing spondylitis. Study-level findings and limits: With a CD8+ phenotype, disease-linked clones were relatively rare in peripheral blood. Matched synovial fluid from ankylosing spondylitis patients was reported to be enriched for disease-linked clones. Seemingly characteristic of ankylosing spondylitis blood was a TCR beta motif consisting of several highly homologous variants.

In its sample, this clonotype was seen many times. Its specificity is unknown. The authors made TCR beta libraries by quantitative 5'-RACE with molecular barcodes. TCRdb re-called the 5' RACE reads through MiXCR, storing one row per CDR3 protein. The table shows fewer than 550,000 distinct CDR3 sequences, with about 5% occurring only once. The sample taken for sequencing was blood, either unsorted or a sorted T cell fraction (not recorded which). The receptor was isolated from a male donor with ankylosing spondylitis.

This CDR3 is CASSLGEGLRAFF. DNA for the CDR3: TGCGCCAGCAGCTTGGGAGAAGGATTACGGGCTTTCTTT. The chain links TRBV5-1 to TRBJ1-1; D is undetermined. The ends were cut back, 0 bases at V and 11 bases at J, with 14 bases in the middle. This CDR3 spans 13 amino acids. Per the germline V gene, CDR1 is SGHRS and CDR2 is YFSETQ.